Below are 23 T cell receptor beta chains sequenced from a single sample in a study of Tregs in tolerant kidney transplant recipients. Recipients received nonmyeloablative bone marrow transplants from related graft donors, with transient mixed chimerism. Clones were read by immunoSEQ multiplex PCR, and TCRdb kept only the in-frame ones, dropping some. This sample lists 20,000 to 30,000 clones; its ten largest clones have 3.5% to 5%. Sequencing used CD4+ T cells from blood (PBMCs), obtained 6 months after the transplant. The receptor set was obtained from a human patient who received a combined kidney and bone marrow transplant. Some T cells may trace back to the graft donor.

A word on this clone: The CDR3 end lies 3 residues beyond the end of the read and is filled in from the germline J gene. V and J are TRBV5-8 and TRBJ2-5, with D possibly matching TRBD2 (6 bases). The CDR3 length is 14 residues. The germline V gene has CDR1 SGHTS and CDR2 YDEGEE. With 7 bases removed from V and 4 bases from J, the gap between germline ends came to 17 bases. Here the CDR3 reads CASSSLGGPETQYF. CDR3 DNA, as far as it was read: TGTGCCAGCTCCTCTTTGGGGGGTCCAGAGACC.

A remark on this clone: The read comes to an end 3 residues before the CDR3 does, leaving the germline J gene to fill in the end. The V and J genes are TRBV6-2 or TRBV6-3 and TRBJ2-7; TRBD2 aligns across 13 bases. CDR3 length: 15 amino acids. The V gene end was trimmed by 6 bases and the J gene end by 0 bases; junction bases not matched to a gene: 2. Germline V gene sequence: CDR1 MNHEY, CDR2 SVGEGT. The CDR3 loop is CASRRLAGGSYEQYF. CDR3 DNA (partial): TGTGCCAGCAGACGACTAGCGGGAGGCTCCTACGAG.

Turning to this clone: With the read ending 3 residues before the CDR3 end, the germline J gene is used to fill in that end. This chain connects TRBV2 to TRBJ1-6; 7 bases align to TRBD1. Trimming took 6 bases from V and 6 from J; bases not matched to a gene: 5. Germline-derived CDR1 and CDR2 are SNHLY and FYNNEI. The CDR3 sequence is 14 residues long. The DNA read from the CDR3 is TGTGCCAGCAGGGACGACAGGGCTAATTCACCC. The encoded protein is CASRDDRANSP. The full-length CDR3 reads as CASRDDRANSPLHF.

A word on this clone: The read terminates 3 residues before the CDR3 end, so the remaining end is supplied by the germline J gene. V usage is TRBV3-1 (or the pseudogene TRBV3-2) and J usage is TRBJ1-5, with 7 bases matching TRBD1. CDR1 LGHDT and CDR2 YNNKEL come from the germline V gene (reference sequence). V was clipped by 4 bases and J by 0 bases; unmatched bases: 3. The CDR3 length is 15 residues. The CDR3 bases that were read are TGTGCCAGCAGCCCGGGACAGTATAGCAATCAGCCC. Translated: CASSPGQYSNQP. The CDR3 reads in full as CASSPGQYSNQPQHF.

On this clone: The sequence runs out 3 residues before the end of the CDR3; the remainder is reconstructed from the germline J gene. The chain combines TRBV7-2 with TRBJ1-2, with TRBD1 matching over 9 bases. This CDR3 region has 15 residues. Germline CDR1 is SGHTA and CDR2 is FQGNSA. Germline trimming cut 5 bases from V and 4 bases from J; bases unmatched to any gene: 8. CDR3 protein: CASSHPGQGTYGYTF. CDR3 DNA (partial): TGTGCCAGCAGCCACCCGGGACAGGGTACCTATGGC.

As regards this clone: Read coverage stops 3 residues before the CDR3 terminus; the germline J gene supplies the remainder. The chain joins TRBV11-2 to TRBJ2-3; D not resolved. V lost 5 bases and J lost 0, with 3 bases in between. CDR3 length: 12 residues. Germline V gene lookup returns CDR1 SGHAT and CDR2 FQNNGV. CDR3 in amino acids: CASSHSTDTQYF. CDR3 DNA (partial): TGTGCCAGCAGCCATAGCACAGATACG.

The CDR3 bases that were read are TGTGCCAGCAGCTTAGCCCTCGGGACAGGGGGCTTTGAA. This gives the protein CASSLALGTGGFE. The full CDR3 protein reads CASSLALGTGGFEAFF. This chain links TRBV7-2 with TRBJ1-1; 12 positions agree with TRBD1. The sequence runs out 3 residues before the end of the CDR3; the remainder is reconstructed from the germline J gene. V dropped 0 bases and J dropped 7; count of bases not matched to a gene: 6. The CDR3 has 16 amino acids. CDR1 SGHTA and CDR2 FQGNSA come from the germline V gene.

This clone is classed as medium-sized by frequency. Read coverage stops 3 residues before the CDR3 terminus; the germline J gene supplies the remainder. The chain combines TRBV19 with TRBJ2-2; 11 bases are shared with TRBD1. J gave up 5 bases and V 6 bases, and 5 bases lay outside the gene matches. Germline V lookup: CDR1 LNHDA, CDR2 SQIVND (reference sequence). There are 15 residues in the CDR3. The CDR3 is CASRWGQGDTGELFF. The part of the CDR3 DNA that was read is TGTGCCAGTAGATGGGGACAGGGGGATACCGGGGAG.

With regard to this clone: The read finishes 3 residues shy of the CDR3 end, and the germline J gene is used to complete it. The chain couples TRBV7-9 to TRBJ2-2, with D possibly matching TRBD2 (6 bases). The CDR3 loop spans 14 amino acids. Germline V lookup: CDR1 SEHNR, CDR2 FQNEAQ (reference sequence). Between the trimmed V and J ends, which lost 5 bases and 0 bases, there was a span of 7 bases. This CDR3 is CASSRLANTGELFF. Incomplete CDR3 DNA: TGTGCCAGCAGCCGACTAGCGAACACCGGGGAG. Full variable domain (remainder filled in from reference TRBV7-9 and TRBJ2-2): DTGVSQNPRHKITKRGQNVTFRCDPISEHNRLYWYRQTLGQGPEFLTYFQNEAQLEKSRLLSDRFSAERPKGSFSTLEIQRTEQGDSAMYLCASSRLANTGELFFGEGSRLTVL.

Turning to this clone: The read is 3 residues too short to cover the CDR3 end, so that end is filled in from the germline J gene. This rearrangement joins TRBV2 to TRBJ1-2, with D maybe TRBD1 (5 bases). The CDR3 is made up of 14 amino acids. Trimming cost V 6 bases and J 5 bases, with 16 bases left between them. Germline V lookup: CDR1 SNHLY, CDR2 FYNNEI. The CDR3 reads CASRKGGAGYGYTF. The DNA read from the CDR3 is TGTGCCAGCAGGAAAGGAGGGGCGGGGTATGGC.

Points on this clone: The CDR3 end falls 3 residues outside the read, so it is completed with the germline J gene. J is TRBJ1-2 and V is TRBV4-2; possibly TRBD1 for D (5 bases). The germline V and J ends were trimmed by 0 bases and 4 bases, with 15 bases remaining between them. The CDR3 loop spans 16 amino acids. The germline V gene has CDR1 LGHNA and CDR2 YNFKEQ. Partial CDR3 DNA: TGTGCCAGCAGCCAAGATGGGGAGAGGGGCCGCTATGGC. Protein sequence: CASSQDGERGRYG. The whole CDR3 region reads CASSQDGERGRYGYTF.

As to this clone: Coverage ceases 3 residues before the CDR3 finishes, and the germline J gene fills in the end. The chain employs TRBV12-3 or TRBV12-4 and TRBJ1-2, with D possibly matching TRBD1 (5 bases). CDR3 size: 13 residues. The covered CDR3 bases are TGTGCCAGCAGTTTATCAGGGCACGGCGGC. This codes for CASSLSGHGG. The entire CDR3 is CASSLSGHGGYTF.

Concerning this clone itself: The read ends 3 residues before the CDR3 terminus; that terminus is restored from the germline J gene. V is TRBV6-1 and J is TRBJ1-4; D remains unclear. With 2 bases removed from V and 0 bases from J, the gap between germline ends came to 13 bases. In germline, CDR1 is MNHNS, CDR2 SASEGT. This CDR3 is built from 17 residues. The CDR3 sequence is CASSEFLGGATNEKLFF. The CDR3 DNA, read in part, is TGTGCCAGCAGTGAATTTTTAGGCGGCGCAACTAATGAAAAA.

For this clone: The read ends 3 residues before the CDR3 terminus; that terminus is restored from the germline J gene. The rearrangement joins TRBV2 to TRBJ1-5; 8 bases match TRBD1. Per the germline V gene, CDR1 is SNHLY and CDR2 is FYNNEI. CDR3 length: 14 residues. With V trimmed by 2 bases and J by 7 bases, 4 bases remained unmatched. The CDR3 loop is CASSEQGAWQPQHF. The covered CDR3 bases are TGTGCCAGCAGTGAACAGGGGGCCTGGCAGCCC.

For this clone: The read ends 3 residues before the CDR3 terminus; that terminus is restored from the germline J gene. The gene calls are TRBV5-1 and TRBJ2-2, with no clear D. Germline loops: CDR1 SGHRS, CDR2 YFSETQ. The CDR3 length is 15 residues. Between the trimmed V and J ends, which lost 4 bases and 5 bases, there was a span of 15 bases. CDR3 in amino acids: CASSVSVLGTGELFF. The DNA read from the CDR3 is TGCGCCAGCAGCGTCTCCGTACTCGGGACCGGGGAG.

Comment on this clone: At one of its ends the junction is not consistent with the germline gene, which may arise from a read error. The read comes to an end 3 residues before the CDR3 does, leaving the germline J gene to fill in the end. Other DNA variants within this sample encode the same CDR3. The V gene is TRBV19, the J gene TRBJ1-1; the D gene is possibly TRBD1 (5 bases). Germline V gene lookup returns CDR1 LNHDA and CDR2 SQIVND (reference sequence). The CDR3 has 19 amino acids. Incomplete CDR3 DNA: TGTGCCAGTAGTATAAGGGGTTCCGGGGGGAGAGGGTTGAACACTGAG. Translating gives CASSIRGSGGRGLNTE. In full, the CDR3 is CASSIRGSGGRGLNTEAFF.

As regards this clone: The read ends 3 residues before the CDR3 terminus; that terminus is restored from the germline J gene. V usage is TRBV6-2 or TRBV6-3 and J usage is TRBJ2-5; D possibly corresponds to TRBD1 (8 bases). The CDR3 consists of 16 residues. Per the germline V gene, CDR1 is MNHEY and CDR2 is SVGEGT. Between the trimmed V and J ends, which lost 5 bases and 5 bases, there was a span of 21 bases. The CDR3 loop reads CASSGDRGQGGETQYF. The part of the CDR3 DNA that was read is TGTGCCAGCAGTGGGGACCGCGGACAGGGAGGGGAGACC.

Details on this clone: The read falls 3 residues short of the CDR3 end, and the missing part is taken from the germline J gene. This rearrangement joins TRBV20-1 to TRBJ1-2; 9 bases map to TRBD1. The germline CDR1 and CDR2 sequences are DFQATT and SNEGSKA (reference sequence). This CDR3 is 14 amino acids long. The V gene end was trimmed by 1 base and the J gene end by 4 bases; junction bases not matched to a gene: 4. CDR3 residues: CSARGDRAFYGYTF. The DNA read from the CDR3 is TGCAGTGCTAGAGGGGACAGGGCGTTCTATGGC.

As to this clone: The CDR3 end lies 3 residues beyond the end of the read and is filled in from the germline J gene. The rearrangement joins TRBV20-1 to TRBJ1-3; 7 nucleotides match TRBD1. This CDR3 region has 14 residues. V was pared by 4 bases and J by 2 bases, with 5 bases of the junction left unmatched. Germline-derived CDR1 and CDR2 are DFQATT and SNEGSKA (reference sequence). The CDR3 DNA, read in part, is TGCAGTGCTAACAGGGGCGATGCTGGAAACACC. Its protein product is CSANRGDAGNT. The complete CDR3 protein is CSANRGDAGNTIYF.

A word on this clone: The read ends 3 residues shy of where the CDR3 ends; the end is completed using the germline J gene. This chain joins TRBV7-2 and TRBJ2-7; the match to TRBD1 covers 7 bases. CDR3 length: 14 residues. J gave up 6 bases and V 5 bases, and 10 bases lay outside the gene matches. The germline V gene encodes CDR1 SGHTA and CDR2 FQGNSA. The CDR3 reads CASSVPLGGGEQYF. CDR3 DNA (partial): TGTGCCAGCAGCGTCCCGTTAGGGGGCGGCGAG.

Notes on this clone: Read sequence stops 3 residues before the CDR3 end, and the germline J gene provides the missing end. This sequence joins TRBV7-2 and TRBJ1-1; D ambiguous. Germline V gives CDR1 SGHTA, CDR2 FQGNSA. This CDR3 has 15 amino acids. This chain's CDR3 is CASSLQTTALGEAFF. The part of the CDR3 DNA that was read is TGTGCCAGCAGCTTACAGACCACAGCACTTGGAGAA.

Concerning this clone itself: The read terminates 3 residues before the CDR3 end, so the remaining end is supplied by the germline J gene. The rearrangement uses TRBV19 and TRBJ2-6, with 11 nucleotides matching TRBD2. V was clipped by 9 bases and J by 2 bases; unmatched bases: 12. CDR1 is LNHDA, CDR2 SQIVND, per germline (reference sequence). The CDR3 consists of 18 residues. The CDR3 DNA, read in part, is TGTGCCAGGACCGCCCTTAGCGGGAGGGAGGCTGGGGCCAACGTC. Amino acid sequence: CARTALSGREAGANV. The full CDR3 reads CARTALSGREAGANVLTF.

As concerns this clone: The missing CDR3 end, 3 residues past where the read stops, is filled in from the germline J gene. J is TRBJ2-7 and V is TRBV19; TRBD2 aligns across 14 bases. The germline gives CDR1 LNHDA, CDR2 SQIVND (reference sequence). The CDR3 contains 20 residues. The trim removed 5 bases at V and 0 bases at J, leaving 15 bases unmatched. The CDR3 DNA, read in part, is TGTGCCAGTAGTCCGACAGGGAGGGGGACTAGCGGGAGTCCCTCCTACGAG. Translated: CASSPTGRGTSGSPSYE. The whole CDR3 reads CASSPTGRGTSGSPSYEQYF.